The entry that follows covers one T cell receptor (beta chain) sequence. With 3 bases removed from V and 6 bases from J, the gap between germline ends came to 12 bases. There are 13 residues in the CDR3. The germline V gene has CDR1 SQVTM and CDR2 ANQGSEA. The sample is drawn from a study of blood T cell repertoires in COVID-19. This table comes from immunoSEQ multiplex PCR, and its TCRdb copy is limited to in-frame clones, with some not included. The table lists around 300,000 clones, around 90% of them singletons. This receptor was identified in a woman younger than 45 with COVID-19, enrolled during active disease. Sequencing was done on a sample of peripheral blood. V and J are TRBV29-1 and TRBJ1-5; D gene ambiguous. The CDR3 DNA reads TGCAGCGTTGAGGGAGGGTATGGTCAGCCCCAGCATTTT. Encoded protein: CSVEGGYGQPQHF.